This T cell receptor (beta chain) originates from a study of vaccination effects on CD4 cells after COVID-19 (dated by TCRdb to between 2021 and 2024). Regarding the study in general: Across the study, the median time from the second dose to post-vaccine sampling was 72 days (range 14 to 241). The study compared SARS-CoV-2 spike-specific CD4+ TCR repertoires before and after mRNA vaccination in COVID-19 convalescent patients and infection-naive vaccine recipients. A total of 9 to 11 COVID-19 convalescent patients and a handful of SARS-CoV-2-naive healthy vaccine recipients were included in the full study. Cultures from other donors in the study were sequenced with the Oncomine TCR Beta short-read assay on an Illumina iSeq 100.

In the ViraFEST assay, PBMC were stimulated with viral peptide pools, and TCR sequencing was then used to find antigen-specific CD4+ T cell clonotypes based on their expansion. After around ten days of culture, CD4+ T cells were isolated with the EasySep CD4+ T cell isolation kit. Each participant received two doses of an mRNA SARS-CoV-2 vaccine, either BNT162b2 or mRNA-1273. Healthy vaccine recipients had no prior SARS-CoV-2 infection, confirmed by negative nucleocapsid antibodies before and after vaccination. Each well held roughly 2 million PBMC cultured in IMDM containing approximately 5% human AB serum, roughly 9.9 IU/ml IL-2 and gentamicin, along with about 9.5 ug/ml peptides. On days 3 and 7, half of the culture medium was replaced with fresh IL-2-containing medium. Unless otherwise noted, each peptide stimulation condition was cultured in triplicate wells. PBMC were separated from whole blood using Ficoll-Paque Plus gradient centrifugation and were then either cryopreserved at -140C or used fresh. The overlapping peptide pools covered the spike proteins of SARS-CoV-2 and of the common cold coronaviruses HCoV-NL63, HCoV-OC43 and HCoV-229E. The QIAamp micro DNA kit was used to extract genomic DNA from the cultured CD4+ T cells.

The full study reports these points: Clones induced by infection and clones induced by vaccination both contracted markedly at late timepoints after vaccination, which fits with T cell responses waning over time. In healthy vaccine recipients, vaccine-induced clones were almost all SARS-CoV-2 mono-reactive, with only 1 of 255 being cross-reactive with common cold coronaviruses. Limitations of the study were the small number of convalescent patients and the absence of early post-infection timepoints.

The library was prepared using the immunoSEQ multiplex PCR assay. DNA from the cultured and isolated CD4+ T cells underwent TCR beta CDR3 sequencing. The authors' analysis ran thus. Non-productive TCR sequences were removed and reads were trimmed to the CDR3 region, keeping CDR3s of at least 7 amino acids. Antigen-specific clonotypes were identified using the MANAFEST web app by comparison of expansion in peptide wells against reference cultures. To count as positive, a clone had to show expansion at FDR<0.05 compared with the reference and with all other wells, an odds ratio above 5, and a frequency above 0.1% in two replicate wells. A clonotype was defined as cross-reactive if the clonotype was significantly expanded both in SARS-CoV-2 spike wells and in at least one common cold coronavirus spike condition. Using the stringdist R package, CDR3 similarity was measured by Levenshtein distance, and unrooted trees were constructed with ape in R 3.6.1. The clones in this table, taken by TCRdb from immuneACCESS, are in-frame only. Not every clone is retained; where verified, under half of the shortfall comes from an unresolved V gene, and the cause of the rest is unknown. That table furnishes V, J and clone size, whereas the DNA furnished D and trimming. In all, the sample holds tens of thousands of clones, and roughly four fifths of those were seen once. The ten largest clonotypes hold about 9.3% of the sample.

Via the germline V gene, CDR1 is LGHNA and CDR2 YNFKEQ. From the cysteine through the phenylalanine, the CDR3 covers 15 amino acids. Just the 45-base CDR3 DNA is kept, in frame starting at base 1. The junction shows trimming of 4 bases on V and 9 bases on J, and the gene matches do not reach 12 bases of it. This clone was counted only a few times. The specificity of this receptor is unknown. Qualities for individual bases were not recorded, and no much larger clone is one base off. The origin of this receptor is a human donor who received a COVID-19 vaccine. This specimen was CD4+ T cells from PBMCs cultured with HCoV-229E spike peptides, taken after COVID-19 vaccination. The cell subset or site label for this specimen denotes: HCoV-229E spike overlapping peptide pool stimulation. The V and J genes are TRBV4-2 and TRBJ2-1; 7 central nucleotides agree with TRBD1. The nucleotide sequence is given as TGTGCCAGCAGCCCCCGGGACAGTAGAAATAGTGAGCAGTTCTTC. Translated, this is CASSPRDSRNSEQFF.